These 27 T cell receptor beta chains were sequenced from one sample in a study of cytomegalovirus exposure and HLA in healthy donors. Use of 60 Vbeta and 13 Jbeta primers characterized the PCR. The method was immunoSEQ multiplex PCR; TCRdb's version includes in-frame clones alone and lacks a portion of them. The table has 140,000 to 150,000 clones, about three quarters seen once. The sample was PBMCs. Receptor source: a man between 40 and 49 years old in good health and CMV-seronegative.

This clone came up a few times. The rearrangement uses TRBV5-1 and TRBJ2-5; a possible D gene is TRBD1 (6 bases). CDR3 length: 16 residues. Germline values: CDR1 SGHRS, CDR2 YFSETQ. Trimming left V 1 base short and J 1 base short, with 14 bases between. The CDR3 protein is CASSLTGTVLQETQYF. The CDR3 DNA follows: TGCGCCAGCAGCTTGACAGGGACGGTCCTCCAAGAGACCCAGTACTTC.

The chain couples TRBV5-1 to TRBJ2-7, with 7 bases lining up with TRBD2. Germline V gene lookup returns CDR1 SGHRS and CDR2 YFSETQ. Trimming removed 0 bases from V and 4 bases from J; junction bases left unmatched: 13. The CDR3 has 17 amino acids. The DNA of the CDR3 is TGCGCCAGCAGCTTGGCCAAGCCGTTACGGGGGGAATACGAGCAGTACTTC. Its translation is CASSLAKPLRGEYEQYF.

The chain carries TRBV19 and TRBJ2-3; D ambiguous. Between the trimmed V and J ends, which lost 3 bases and 0 bases, there was a span of 10 bases. The CDR3 consists of 15 residues. Looked up from germline, CDR1 is LNHDA and CDR2 is SQIVND (reference sequence). The CDR3 DNA follows: TGTGCCAGTAGTATGGCCTCCCATAGCACAGATACGCAGTATTTT. Amino acids: CASSMASHSTDTQYF.

The rearrangement uses TRBV5-1 and TRBJ1-6; TRBD1 agrees at 9 bases. V was clipped by 1 base and J by 6 bases; unmatched bases: 2. The CDR3 has 15 amino acids. The germline CDR1 and CDR2 sequences are SGHRS and YFSETQ. CDR3 nucleotides: TGCGCCAGCAGCTTGTCGGGACAGGGTAATTCACCCCTCCACTTT. This codes for CASSLSGQGNSPLHF.

This sequence joins TRBV7-9 and TRBJ2-5, with TRBD1 identical over 8 bases. The end of the DNA is better explained by TRBJ2-7, so the J call may be wrong. CDR3 length: 16 residues. Germline CDR1 SEHNR, CDR2 FQNEAQ (reference sequence). CDR3 sequence: CASSLATGERFYEQYF. The CDR3 DNA sequence: TGTGCCAGCAGCTTAGCGACAGGGGAAAGATTCTACGAGCAGTACTTC.

The gene calls are TRBV7-2 and TRBJ1-1; weak D call: TRBD1 (5 bases). There are 14 residues in the CDR3. V was trimmed by 5 bases and J by 6 bases, leaving 16 bases between them. Germline V gene sequence: CDR1 SGHTA, CDR2 FQGNSA. The CDR3 region is CASSPPGGAAEAFF. CDR3 nucleotides: TGTGCCAGCAGCCCCCCGGGGGGAGCCGCTGAAGCTTTCTTT.

The rearrangement uses TRBV20-1 and TRBJ2-7; D is undetermined. Trimming took off 3 bases at V and 3 bases at J, with 6 bases between the two ends. CDR1 DFQATT and CDR2 SNEGSKA come from the germline V gene (reference sequence). The CDR3 consists of 11 residues. This CDR3 is CSASSYYEQYF. The CDR3 nucleotides read TGCAGTGCTAGCTCCTACTACGAGCAGTACTTC.

The V call is TRBV7-9, the J call TRBJ2-2; unclear D gene. Germline CDR1 and CDR2: SEHNR and FQNEAQ (reference sequence). The CDR3 has 13 amino acids. The ends were cut back, 4 bases at V and 5 bases at J, with 8 bases in the middle. In DNA form, the CDR3 reads TGTGCCAGCAGCTCGCTAAGTACCGGGGAGCTGTTTTTT. Its protein is CASSSLSTGELFF.

The gene calls are TRBV27 and TRBJ1-1; TRBD1 matches 7 bases. Germline V gives CDR1 MNHEY, CDR2 SMNVEV (reference sequence). V gave up 4 bases and J gave up 1 base; unmatched junction bases: 6. The CDR3 length is 15 residues. CDR3 region: CASSSETGWNTEAFF. DNA of the CDR3: TGTGCCAGCAGTTCGGAGACAGGGTGGAACACTGAAGCTTTCTTT.

This chain connects TRBV9 to TRBJ2-7; TRBD1 agrees at 9 bases. The ends lost 4 bases at V and 4 bases at J; junction bases unmatched: 6. Per the germline V gene, CDR1 is SGDLS and CDR2 is YYNGEE. The CDR3 runs to 14 residues. CDR3 residues: CASSTLGQGYEQYF. The CDR3 DNA is TGTGCCAGCAGCACCCTGGGACAGGGTTACGAGCAGTACTTC.

This chain uses TRBV28 with TRBJ2-5; D is perhaps TRBD2 (6 bases). The end of the DNA is better explained by TRBJ2-7, so the J call may be wrong. Germline assignment: CDR1 MDHEN and CDR2 SYDVKM. This CDR3 has 13 amino acids. DNA of the CDR3: TGTGCCAGCAGTTTAGGAGGGGTTGACGAGCAGTACTTC. Protein: CASSLGGVDEQYF.

On this clone: Compared with germline, one end of the junction differs, possibly owing to a read error. J is TRBJ2-7 and V is TRBV7-9; D gene unclear. Germline V CDR1 and CDR2: SEHNR, FQNEAQ (reference sequence). The CDR3 is made up of 12 amino acids. The CDR3 is CSSSLTYYEQYF. CDR3 nucleotide sequence: TGTTCCAGCAGCCTAACTTACTACGAGCAGTACTTC.

This chain connects TRBV27 to TRBJ1-3; TRBD1 matches at 8 bases. After removal of 2 bases from V and 4 bases from J, the junction contained 4 bases not matched to a gene. Germline V lookup: CDR1 MNHEY, CDR2 SMNVEV (reference sequence). The CDR3 loop spans 15 amino acids. CDR3 residues: CASSLQGAHGNTIYF. CDR3 coding DNA: TGTGCCAGCAGTTTACAGGGGGCGCACGGAAACACCATATATTTT.

V is TRBV11-1 and J is TRBJ2-7, with a tentative D call TRBD2 (5 bases). Germline lookup yields CDR1 SGHAT and CDR2 FQDESV (reference sequence). There are 13 residues in the CDR3. Trimming left V 5 bases short and J 0 bases short, with 8 bases between. This CDR3 reads CASSQDYSYEQYF. CDR3 DNA sequence: TGTGCCAGCAGCCAAGACTACTCCTACGAGCAGTACTTC.

CDR3 sequence: CASSLMTGIYEQYF. The CDR3 coding sequence is TGTGCCAGCAGTTTAATGACAGGAATCTACGAGCAGTACTTC. The gene calls are TRBV27 and TRBJ2-5; maybe TRBD1 (6 bases). Judging by the DNA end, TRBJ2-7 fits better; the J call may be wrong. The V gene's germline CDR1 is MNHEY and CDR2 SMNVEV (reference sequence). This CDR3 comprises 14 residues.

The gene calls are TRBV5-6 and TRBJ1-5, with 7 positions matching TRBD1. CDR3 length equals 17 residues. CDR1 and CDR2 from the germline V gene are SGHDT and YYEEEE. Trimming removed 4 bases from V and 2 bases from J; junction bases left unmatched: 12. The CDR3 is CASSQYDRAEGNQPQHF. CDR3 nucleotide sequence: TGTGCCAGCAGCCAGTACGACAGGGCGGAGGGCAATCAGCCCCAGCATTTT.

V gene TRBV15 combines with J gene TRBJ1-6; D not resolved. Germline values: CDR1 LNHNV, CDR2 YYDKDF (reference sequence). This CDR3 region has 15 residues. V was clipped by 0 bases and J by 4 bases, with 7 bases between them. In DNA form, the CDR3 reads TGTGCCACCAGCAGAGAGAGGGATTATAATTCACCCCTCCACTTT. Encoded protein: CATSRERDYNSPLHF. The variable domain in full, completed from reference TRBV15 and TRBJ1-6, reads DAMVIQNPRYQVTQFGKPVTLSCSQTLNHNVMYWYQQKSSQAPKLLFHYYDKDFNNEADTPDNFQSRRPNTSFCFLDIRSPGLGDTAMYLCATSRERDYNSPLHFGNGTRLTVT.

The rearrangement joins TRBV30 to TRBJ2-3, with D perhaps TRBD1 (6 bases). Trimming took 1 base from V and 1 from J, leaving 12 bases between them. The germline gives CDR1 GTSNPN, CDR2 SVGIG (reference sequence). CDR3 length equals 15 residues. The CDR3 loop is CAWSEGDGGTDTQYF. CDR3 nucleotide sequence: TGTGCCTGGAGTGAGGGGGACGGGGGCACAGATACGCAGTATTTT.

The chain carries TRBV28 and TRBJ1-2; D remains unclear. This CDR3 region has 13 residues. Between the trimmed V and J ends, which lost 5 bases and 4 bases, there was a span of 11 bases. Germline loops: CDR1 MDHEN, CDR2 SYDVKM. Written as DNA, the CDR3 is TGTGCCAGCAGTACCACTGGGCGCTATGGCTACACCTTC. Amino acids: CASSTTGRYGYTF.

The chain carries TRBV9 and TRBJ1-2; 9 nucleotides line up with TRBD1. The trim removed 3 bases at V and 4 bases at J, leaving 10 bases unmatched. Looked up from germline, CDR1 is SGDLS and CDR2 is YYNGEE. The CDR3 consists of 16 residues. In nucleotides, the CDR3 is TGTGCCAGCAGCGCCCTCACATTACAGGGGGCCTATGGCTACACCTTC. As protein: CASSALTLQGAYGYTF.

The chain couples TRBV9 to TRBJ2-7, with 8 bases matching TRBD2. The J segment lost 0 bases and the V segment lost 0 bases, leaving 2 bases of the junction unmatched. The CDR3 has 15 residues. The germline CDR1 and CDR2 sequences are SGDLS and YYNGEE. CDR3 in amino acids: CASSVDGGGSYEQYF. The CDR3, as DNA: TGTGCCAGCAGCGTAGACGGGGGGGGCTCCTACGAGCAGTACTTC.

The chain carries TRBV5-1 and TRBJ2-1; no clear D. Trimming removed 4 bases at V and 9 bases at J, with 11 bases between. The CDR3 spans 12 residues. CDR1 is SGHRS, CDR2 YFSETQ, per germline. The CDR3 here is CASSPPTSEQFF. Written as DNA, the CDR3 is TGCGCCAGCAGCCCCCCCACCAGTGAGCAGTTCTTC.

This rearrangement joins TRBV30 to TRBJ2-6; possibly TRBD2 for D (6 bases). V lost 5 bases, J lost 4 bases, and 24 bases lay in between. Germline V gives CDR1 GTSNPN, CDR2 SVGIG (reference sequence). CDR3 size: 18 residues. The CDR3 DNA reads as TGTGCCTGGCTACAGAGCCGGGACTCTCTACCCGGGGCCAACGTCCTGACTTTC. Translating it yields CAWLQSRDSLPGANVLTF.

This rearrangement joins TRBV9 to TRBJ1-2; possible D gene TRBD1, 6 bases. The V end was cut by 0 bases, the J end by 7 bases, with 13 bases between. The germline CDR1 and CDR2 sequences are SGDLS and YYNGEE. There are 14 residues in the CDR3. CDR3 sequence reads: CASSVGSSGAGYTF. CDR3 coding DNA: TGTGCCAGCAGCGTAGGTTCTTCAGGGGCTGGCTACACCTTC.

The V call is TRBV27, the J call TRBJ2-3; 11 nucleotides match TRBD2. The germline V gene has CDR1 MNHEY and CDR2 SMNVEV (reference sequence). This CDR3 is built from 16 residues. The junction had 5 bases not matched to a gene; V was cut back by 3 bases and J by 3 bases. CDR3 bases: TGTGCCAGCAGTTTCATAGCGGGAGGGCCGACAGATACGCAGTATTTT. Translated: CASSFIAGGPTDTQYF.

The chain joins TRBV18 to TRBJ2-7, with 9 bases lining up with TRBD1. In germline, CDR1 is KGHSH, CDR2 LQKENI. The CDR3 is 17 residues long. The V gene end was trimmed by 3 bases and the J gene end by 2 bases; junction bases not matched to a gene: 11. This CDR3 is CASSPKQGAEGTYEQYF. In DNA form, the CDR3 reads TGTGCCAGCTCACCCAAACAGGGGGCGGAAGGCACCTACGAGCAGTACTTC. The full variable domain, its missing parts supplied by reference TRBV18 and TRBJ2-7, is NAGVMQNPRHLVRRRGQEARLRCSPMKGHSHVYWYRQLPEEGLKFMVYLQKENIIDESGMPKERFSAEFPKEGPSILRIQQVVRGDSAAYFCASSPKQGAEGTYEQYFGPGTRLTVT.

The genes are TRBV6-4 and TRBJ2-3, with TRBD1 matching over 10 bases. J gave up 1 base and V 4 bases, and 5 bases lay outside the gene matches. This CDR3 has 16 amino acids. The germline gives CDR1 MRHNA, CDR2 SNTAGT. CDR3 in amino acids: CASSVTGTGGTDTQYF. The CDR3 region has the DNA TGTGCCAGCAGTGTCACCGGGACAGGGGGCACAGATACGCAGTATTTT.